Detailed here is one T cell receptor beta chain. The data derive from a study of blood T cell repertoires in COVID-19. Background on the study: Acute-phase and convalescent COVID-19 samples originated in the United States, Italy and Spain. In each case, the material was cDNA or gDNA derived from T cells, B-cell-depleted T cells, or PBMCs.

Per the original data handling: Estimates of nucleated cell counts were drawn from the amplification of reference gene primers. Profiled with immunoSEQ multiplex PCR; TCRdb holds only in-frame clones, not every one. V and J calls and clone size follow that table, whereas D and trimming were derived from the DNA. The repertoire has over 400,000 clones, over 75% of them found once; the top ten carry under 4%. Between the trimmed V and J ends, which lost 0 bases and 6 bases, there was a span of 5 bases. The CDR3 length is 12 residues. Germline V gene data show CDR1 as GTSNPN and CDR2 as SVGIG (reference sequence).

This sequence originates from a human donor in a cohort sampled during active COVID-19. Input material: peripheral blood. The V call is TRBV30, the J call TRBJ2-2; D unresolved. The CDR3 region is CAWSVKPGELFF. The CDR3 coding sequence is TGTGCCTGGAGTGTAAAGCCCGGGGAGCTGTTTTTT.